The 2 T cell receptor beta chains given below trace back to one sample, sequenced in a study of T cell changes during pregnancy in multiple sclerosis. Assay used: immunoSEQ multiplex PCR; TCRdb lists only in-frame clones, some missing. Among 51,000 or so clones listed, 93% were seen once. The sample was peripheral blood, taken in the second trimester of pregnancy. The origin of the receptors is a female donor with multiple sclerosis, enrolled in a pregnancy study.

The chain recombines TRBV7-2 with TRBJ2-7; 13 bases agree with TRBD2. This CDR3 is built from 15 residues. CDR1 and CDR2 (germline): SGHTA, FQGNSA. V lost 2 bases and J lost 5; bases outside the gene matches: 3. Here the CDR3 reads CASSLSGTSGNEQYF. CDR3 DNA sequence: TGTGCCAGCAGCTTATCCGGGACTAGCGGGAACGAGCAGTACTTC.

The chain uses TRBV4-2 and TRBJ2-7; 9 bases match TRBD2. The CDR3 is 15 residues long. V lost 1 base and J lost 2; bases outside the gene matches: 3. CDR1 is LGHNA, CDR2 YNFKEQ, per germline. In DNA, the CDR3 is TGTGCCAGCAGCCAAGGGACTAGCGTGACCTACGAGCAGTACTTC. Its translation is CASSQGTSVTYEQYF.